One and the same sample provided the 8 T cell receptor beta chains below, sequenced in a study of PD-1 blockade in classical Hodgkin lymphoma (dated by TCRdb to 2019 to 2021). The method was the immunoSEQ multiplex PCR assay. Not all clones reach the TCRdb copy of this immuneACCESS table, which keeps in-frame sequences only. Checked studies attribute under half of the gap to unresolved V genes and leave the rest unexplained. The sample yields about 110,000 clones; about 89% were counted once. The ten biggest clones cover 20% of the sample. The time point label here, explained by the study, means: cycle 2 day 1 (C2D1) of nivolumab. Relapse after autologous stem cell transplantation had occurred in all trial patients, and cohorts A, B and C were distinguished by prior brentuximab vedotin exposure. The specimen was peripheral blood mononuclear cells (PBMCs), collected before the second cycle of nivolumab. The receptors come from a human donor with classical Hodgkin lymphoma.

This clone was found once. The chain is built from TRBV10-2 and TRBJ2-7; D is perhaps TRBD2 (5 bases). The CDR3 is 13 amino acids. Germline lookup yields CDR1 WSHSY and CDR2 SAAADI. The V end was cut by 4 bases, the J end by 0 bases, with 7 bases between. The CDR3 reads CASSGGSSYEQYF. The CDR3 DNA follows: TGCGCCAGCAGTGGTGGGAGCTCCTACGAGCAGTACTTC.

This sequence joins TRBV28 and TRBJ2-7; TRBD1 matches 7 bases. Germline-derived CDR1 and CDR2 are MDHEN and SYDVKM. The CDR3 sequence is 15 residues long. The junction had 8 bases not matched to a gene; V was cut back by 6 bases and J by 0 bases. The chain's CDR3 is CASRRGGRGSYEQYF. DNA for the CDR3: TGTGCCAGCAGGAGAGGGGGCCGCGGCTCCTACGAGCAGTACTTC.

This chain uses TRBV18 with TRBJ2-7; tentatively, D is TRBD1 (6 bases). This CDR3 is 15 amino acids long. Germline CDR1 is KGHSH and CDR2 is LQKENI. V was clipped by 2 bases and J by 3 bases, with 14 bases between them. CDR3 DNA: TGTGCCAGCTCACCAAATGGGGACAAATACTACGAGCAGTACTTC. The encoded protein is CASSPNGDKYYEQYF.

This clone was observed a single time. This sequence joins TRBV27 and TRBJ2-1, with a tentative D call TRBD2 (6 bases). Deletions cut 3 bases from V and 7 bases from J, with 22 bases between. Germline lookup yields CDR1 MNHEY and CDR2 SMNVEV (reference sequence). CDR3 length: 17 residues. The CDR3 DNA is TGTGCCAGCAGTTTTGGAGGGATCGGCAGGGAGTATAATGAGCAGTTCTTC. Amino acids: CASSFGGIGREYNEQFF.

V and J are TRBV29-1 and TRBJ2-5, with 8 bases aligning to TRBD1. Germline V gene data show CDR1 as SQVTM and CDR2 as ANQGSEA. There are 15 residues in the CDR3. V lost 7 bases and J lost 5; bases outside the gene matches: 15. DNA of the CDR3: TGCAGCGCCGCCTCCGACAGGGGCGGTAGGGAGACCCAGTACTTC. Translating it yields CSAASDRGGRETQYF.

This chain connects TRBV6-6 to TRBJ2-7; 11 bases fit TRBD1. V shed 5 bases, J shed 3 bases, and the junction held 6 bases outside the gene matches. The CDR3 sequence is 15 residues long. CDR1 is MNHNY, CDR2 SVGAGI, per germline (reference sequence). The CDR3 loop reads CASSVRTGGFYEQYF. The DNA for the CDR3 is TGTGCCAGCAGTGTTAGGACAGGGGGCTTCTACGAGCAGTACTTC.

The chain combines TRBV21-1 with TRBJ2-7; the D segment call TRBD1 is taken from the table without a DNA check. TRBV21-1 represents a pseudogene. The CDR3 loop spans 12 amino acids. The CDR3 nucleotides read TGTGCCAGCAGCCCAGGGTCTTACGAGCAGTACTTC. Translation gives CASSPGSYEQYF.

The rearrangement links TRBV6-1 to TRBJ1-5; TRBD1 might be the D (6 bases). The CDR3 runs to 16 residues. V was shortened by 4 bases and J by 2 bases, with 15 bases between the two germline ends. CDR1 is MNHNS, CDR2 SASEGT, per germline. CDR3 residues: CASSGPQGVGNQPQHF. CDR3 coding DNA: TGTGCCAGCAGTGGCCCACAGGGAGTCGGCAATCAGCCCCAGCATTTT.